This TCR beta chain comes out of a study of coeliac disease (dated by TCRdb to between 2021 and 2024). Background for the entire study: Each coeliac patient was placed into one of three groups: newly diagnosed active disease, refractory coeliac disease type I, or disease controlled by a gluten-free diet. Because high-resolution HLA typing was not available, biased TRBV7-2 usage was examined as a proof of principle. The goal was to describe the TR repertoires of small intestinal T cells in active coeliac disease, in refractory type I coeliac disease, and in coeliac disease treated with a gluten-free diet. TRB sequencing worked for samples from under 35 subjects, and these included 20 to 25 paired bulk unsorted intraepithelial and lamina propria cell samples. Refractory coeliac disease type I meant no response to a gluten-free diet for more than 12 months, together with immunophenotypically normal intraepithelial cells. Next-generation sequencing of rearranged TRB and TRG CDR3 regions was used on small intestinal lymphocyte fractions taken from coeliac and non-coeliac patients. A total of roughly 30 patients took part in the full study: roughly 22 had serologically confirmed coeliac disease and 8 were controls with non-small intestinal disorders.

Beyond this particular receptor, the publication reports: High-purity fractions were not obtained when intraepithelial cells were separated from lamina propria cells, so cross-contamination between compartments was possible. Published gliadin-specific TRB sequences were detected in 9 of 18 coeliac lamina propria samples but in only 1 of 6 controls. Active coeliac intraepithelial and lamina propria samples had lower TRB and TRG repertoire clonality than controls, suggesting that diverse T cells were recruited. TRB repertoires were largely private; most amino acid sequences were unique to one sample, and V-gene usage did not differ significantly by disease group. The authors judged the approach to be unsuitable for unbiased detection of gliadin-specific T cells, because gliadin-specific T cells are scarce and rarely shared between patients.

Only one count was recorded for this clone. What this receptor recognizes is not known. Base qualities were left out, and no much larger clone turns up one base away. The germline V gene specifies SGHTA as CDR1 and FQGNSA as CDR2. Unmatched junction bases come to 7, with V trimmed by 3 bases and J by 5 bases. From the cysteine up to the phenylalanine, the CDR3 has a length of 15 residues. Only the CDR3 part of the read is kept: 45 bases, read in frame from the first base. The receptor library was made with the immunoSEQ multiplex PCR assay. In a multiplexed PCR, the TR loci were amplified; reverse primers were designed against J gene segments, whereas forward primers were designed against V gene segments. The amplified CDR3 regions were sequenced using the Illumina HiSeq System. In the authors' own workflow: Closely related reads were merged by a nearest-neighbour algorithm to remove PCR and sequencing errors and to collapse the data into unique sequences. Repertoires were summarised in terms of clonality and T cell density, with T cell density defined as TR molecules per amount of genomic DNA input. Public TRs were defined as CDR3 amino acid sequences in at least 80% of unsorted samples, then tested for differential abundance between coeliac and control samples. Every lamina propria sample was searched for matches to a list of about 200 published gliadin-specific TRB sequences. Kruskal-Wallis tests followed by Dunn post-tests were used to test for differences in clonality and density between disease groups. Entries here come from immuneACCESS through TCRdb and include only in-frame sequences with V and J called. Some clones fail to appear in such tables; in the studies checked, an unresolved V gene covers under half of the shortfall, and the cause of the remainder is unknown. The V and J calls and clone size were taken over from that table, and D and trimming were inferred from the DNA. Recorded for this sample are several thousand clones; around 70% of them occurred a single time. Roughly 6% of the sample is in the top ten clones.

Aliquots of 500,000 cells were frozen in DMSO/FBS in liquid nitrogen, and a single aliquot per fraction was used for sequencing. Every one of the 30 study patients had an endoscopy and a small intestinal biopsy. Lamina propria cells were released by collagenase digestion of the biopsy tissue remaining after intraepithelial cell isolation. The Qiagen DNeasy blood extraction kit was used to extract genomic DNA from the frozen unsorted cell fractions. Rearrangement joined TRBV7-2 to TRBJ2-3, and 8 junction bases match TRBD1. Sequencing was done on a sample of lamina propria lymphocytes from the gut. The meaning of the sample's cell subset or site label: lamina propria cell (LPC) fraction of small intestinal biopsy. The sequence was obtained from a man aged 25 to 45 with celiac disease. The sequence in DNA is TGTGCCAGCAGCTTGGACAGGGCTGACGGAGATACGCAGTATTTT. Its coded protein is CASSLDRADGDTQYF. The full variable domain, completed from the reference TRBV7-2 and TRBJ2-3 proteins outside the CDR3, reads GAGVSQSPSNKVTEKGKDVELRCDPISGHTALYWYRQSLGQGLEFLIYFQGNSAPDKSGLPSDRFSAERTGGSVSTLTIQRTQQEDSAVYLCASSLDRADGDTQYFGPGTRLTVL.